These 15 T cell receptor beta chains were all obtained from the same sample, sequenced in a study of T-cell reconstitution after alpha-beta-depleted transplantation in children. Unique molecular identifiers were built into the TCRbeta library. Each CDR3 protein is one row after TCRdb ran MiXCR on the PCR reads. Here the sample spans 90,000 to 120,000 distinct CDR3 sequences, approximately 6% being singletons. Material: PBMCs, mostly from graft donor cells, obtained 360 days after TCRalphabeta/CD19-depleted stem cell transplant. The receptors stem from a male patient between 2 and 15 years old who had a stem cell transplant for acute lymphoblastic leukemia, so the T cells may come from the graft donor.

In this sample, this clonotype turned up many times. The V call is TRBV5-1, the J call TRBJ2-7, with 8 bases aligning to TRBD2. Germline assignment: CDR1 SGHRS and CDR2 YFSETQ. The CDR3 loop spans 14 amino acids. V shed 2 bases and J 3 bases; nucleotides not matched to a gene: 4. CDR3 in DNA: TGCGCCAGCAGCTTAGGTAGCGGGGACTACGAGCAGTACTTC. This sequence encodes CASSLGSGDYEQYF.

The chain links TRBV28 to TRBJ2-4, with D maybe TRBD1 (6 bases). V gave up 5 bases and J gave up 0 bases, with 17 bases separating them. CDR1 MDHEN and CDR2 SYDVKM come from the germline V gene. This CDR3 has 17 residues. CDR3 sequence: CASSRIQGSLAKNIQYF. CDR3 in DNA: TGTGCCAGCAGTCGAATCCAGGGGAGCTTAGCCAAAAACATTCAGTACTTC.

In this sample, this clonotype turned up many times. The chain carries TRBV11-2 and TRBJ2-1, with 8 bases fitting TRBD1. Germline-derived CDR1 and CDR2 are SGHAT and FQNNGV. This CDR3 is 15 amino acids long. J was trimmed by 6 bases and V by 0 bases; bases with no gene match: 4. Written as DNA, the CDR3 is TGTGCCAGCAGCTTAGACACAGGGGGTCGCAATGAGCAGTTCTTC. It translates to CASSLDTGGRNEQFF.

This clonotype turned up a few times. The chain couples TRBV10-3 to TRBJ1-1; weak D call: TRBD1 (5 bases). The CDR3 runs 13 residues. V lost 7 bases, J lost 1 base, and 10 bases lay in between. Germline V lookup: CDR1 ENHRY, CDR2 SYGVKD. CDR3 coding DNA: TGTGCCATCACTAAAGGGACGAACACTGAAGCTTTCTTT. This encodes CAITKGTNTEAFF.

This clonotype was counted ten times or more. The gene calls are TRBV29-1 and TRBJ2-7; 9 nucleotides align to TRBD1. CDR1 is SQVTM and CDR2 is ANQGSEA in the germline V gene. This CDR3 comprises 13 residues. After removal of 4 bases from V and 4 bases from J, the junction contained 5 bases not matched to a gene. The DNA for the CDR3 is TGCAGCGTTGCGGGGGACAGGGTATACGAGCAGTACTTC. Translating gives CSVAGDRVYEQYF.

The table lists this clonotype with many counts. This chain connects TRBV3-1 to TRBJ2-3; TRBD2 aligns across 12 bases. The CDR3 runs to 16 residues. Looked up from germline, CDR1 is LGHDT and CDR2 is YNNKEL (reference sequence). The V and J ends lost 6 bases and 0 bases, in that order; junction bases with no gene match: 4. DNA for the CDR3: TGTGCCAGCAGTCCCGGGACTAGCGGGAGCACAGATACGCAGTATTTT. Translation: CASSPGTSGSTDTQYF.

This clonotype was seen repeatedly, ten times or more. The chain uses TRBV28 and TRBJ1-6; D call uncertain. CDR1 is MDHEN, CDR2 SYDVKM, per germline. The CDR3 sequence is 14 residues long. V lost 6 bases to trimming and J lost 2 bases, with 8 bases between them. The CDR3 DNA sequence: TGTGCCAGCAGCCTGACTACCTATAATTCACCCCTCCACTTT. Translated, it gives CASSLTTYNSPLHF.

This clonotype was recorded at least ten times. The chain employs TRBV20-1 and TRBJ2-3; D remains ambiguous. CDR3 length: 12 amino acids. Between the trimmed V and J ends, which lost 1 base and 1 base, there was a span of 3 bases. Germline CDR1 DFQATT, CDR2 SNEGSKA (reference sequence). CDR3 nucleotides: TGCAGTGCTAGAGCACGCACAGATACGCAGTATTTT. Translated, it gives CSARARTDTQYF.

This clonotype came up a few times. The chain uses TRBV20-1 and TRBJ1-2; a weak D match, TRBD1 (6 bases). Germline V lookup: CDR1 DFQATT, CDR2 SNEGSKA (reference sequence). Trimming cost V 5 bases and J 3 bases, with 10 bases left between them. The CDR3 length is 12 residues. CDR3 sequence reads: CSAAGGHYGYTF. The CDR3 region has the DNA TGCAGTGCTGCCGGGGGCCACTATGGCTACACCTTC.

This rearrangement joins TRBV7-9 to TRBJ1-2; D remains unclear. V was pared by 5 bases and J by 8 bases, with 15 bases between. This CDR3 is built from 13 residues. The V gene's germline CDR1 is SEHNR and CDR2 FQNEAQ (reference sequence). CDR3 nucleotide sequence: TGTGCCAGCAGCCCCGGCCTCATTCTGGGCTACACCTTC. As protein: CASSPGLILGYTF.

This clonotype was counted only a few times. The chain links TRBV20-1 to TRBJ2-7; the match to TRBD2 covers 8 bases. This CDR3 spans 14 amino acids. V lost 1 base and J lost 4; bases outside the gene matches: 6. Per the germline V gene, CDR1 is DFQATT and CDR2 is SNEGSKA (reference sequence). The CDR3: CSARGREGGYEQYF. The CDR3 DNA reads TGCAGTGCTAGAGGACGGGAGGGCGGATACGAGCAGTACTTC.

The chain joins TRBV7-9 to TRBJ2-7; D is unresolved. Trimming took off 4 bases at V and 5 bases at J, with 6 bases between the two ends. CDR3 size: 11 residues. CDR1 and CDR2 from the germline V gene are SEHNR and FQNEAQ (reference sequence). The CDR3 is CASSSVHEQYF. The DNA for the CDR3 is TGTGCCAGCAGCTCCGTCCACGAGCAGTACTTC.

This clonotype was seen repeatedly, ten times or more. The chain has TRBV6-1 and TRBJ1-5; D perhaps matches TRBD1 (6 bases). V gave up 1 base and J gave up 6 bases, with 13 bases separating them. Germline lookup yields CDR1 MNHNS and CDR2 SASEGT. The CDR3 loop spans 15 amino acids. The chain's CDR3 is CASSEDRVMVQPQHF. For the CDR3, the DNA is TGTGCCAGCAGTGAAGACAGGGTGATGGTTCAGCCCCAGCATTTT.

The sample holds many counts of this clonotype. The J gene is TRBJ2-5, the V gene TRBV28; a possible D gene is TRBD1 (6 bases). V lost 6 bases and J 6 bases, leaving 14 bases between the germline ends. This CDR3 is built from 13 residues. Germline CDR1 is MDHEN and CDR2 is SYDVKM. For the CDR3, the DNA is TGTGCCAGCAGCCTCCTCCAGGGGCAGACCCAGTACTTC. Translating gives CASSLLQGQTQYF.

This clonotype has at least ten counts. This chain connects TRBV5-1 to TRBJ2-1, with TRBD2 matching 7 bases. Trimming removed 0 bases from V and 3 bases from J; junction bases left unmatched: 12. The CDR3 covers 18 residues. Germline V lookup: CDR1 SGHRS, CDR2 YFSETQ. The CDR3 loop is CASSLVASGLILYNEQFF. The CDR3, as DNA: TGCGCCAGCAGCTTGGTCGCTAGCGGCCTCATACTCTACAATGAGCAGTTCTTC.